Shown below are 10 T cell receptor beta chains from a single sample sequenced in a study of early T cells in non-severe SARS-CoV-2 infection. TCRdb independently ran MiXCR on the 5' RACE reads; one entry per CDR3 protein. The table records more than 65,000 distinct CDR3 sequences, under 15% of them present only once. Sequencing input: whole blood. These receptors were taken from an adult who was a healthcare worker with PCR-confirmed SARS-CoV-2 infection or an uninfected control (not recorded which).

This clonotype was recorded a few times. The chain carries TRBV29-1 and TRBJ1-4; the D is unclear. With 0 bases removed from V and 12 bases from J, the gap between germline ends came to 14 bases. The CDR3 runs to 13 residues. The germline CDR1 and CDR2 sequences are SQVTM and ANQGSEA. CDR3 residues: CSVEDLPRRELFF. CDR3 in DNA: TGCAGCGTTGAAGATCTTCCGAGGAGGGAACTGTTTTTT.

The chain uses TRBV7-9 and TRBJ2-1; D is unclear. Per the germline V gene, CDR1 is SEHNR and CDR2 is FQNEAQ (reference sequence). CDR3 length: 14 amino acids. Trimming removed 5 bases from V and 8 bases from J, with 16 bases in between. This CDR3 is CASSLLGKIYEQFF. DNA of the CDR3: TGTGCCAGCAGCCTGTTGGGTAAGATTTATGAGCAGTTCTTC.

This clonotype was recorded many times. The chain couples TRBV6-5 to TRBJ2-3; TRBD2 might be the D (6 bases). The germline V gene encodes CDR1 MNHEY and CDR2 SVGAGI. This CDR3 has 15 residues. Between the trimmed V and J ends, which lost 1 base and 2 bases, there was a span of 10 bases. The CDR3 spells CASSYFAGSTDTQYF. The CDR3, as DNA: TGTGCCAGCAGTTACTTTGCGGGATCCACAGATACGCAGTATTTT.

This clonotype was observed many times. The rearrangement links TRBV11-2 to TRBJ2-7; 11 nucleotides agree with TRBD2. CDR3 length: 16 amino acids. The junction had 9 bases not matched to a gene; V was cut back by 6 bases and J by 2 bases. Looked up from germline, CDR1 is SGHAT and CDR2 is FQNNGV. Written as DNA, the CDR3 is TGTGCCAGCAGGGCTAAACTAGCGGGAGAGGCCTACGAGCAGTACTTC. As protein: CASRAKLAGEAYEQYF. Full variable domain (outside the CDR3, taken from reference TRBV11-2 and TRBJ2-7): EAGVAQSPRYKIIEKRQSVAFWCNPISGHATLYWYQQILGQGPKLLIQFQNNGVVDDSQLPKDRFSAERLKGVDSTLKIQPAKLEDSAVYLCASRAKLAGEAYEQYFGPGTRLTVT.

Many counts were recorded for this clonotype. This chain joins TRBV6-1 and TRBJ1-1; D uncertain. V was pared by 6 bases and J by 1 base, with 12 bases between. The CDR3 has 14 residues. Germline loops: CDR1 MNHNS, CDR2 SASEGT. The DNA for the CDR3 is TGTGCCAGCAGACCCGACGACACGAACACTGAAGCTTTCTTT. This encodes CASRPDDTNTEAFF.

The chain combines TRBV29-1 with TRBJ2-5; TRBD2 is a possible D gene (5 bases). Germline values: CDR1 SQVTM, CDR2 ANQGSEA. This CDR3 is 13 amino acids long. V lost 6 bases and J 3 bases, leaving 14 bases between the germline ends. In nucleotides, the CDR3 is TGCAGCGTCCTACCAGAGGGAGAAGAGACCCAGTACTTC. This translates into CSVLPEGEETQYF.

This clonotype was recorded at least ten times. The CDR3 reads CASSLVLGTGYNEQFF. Here the CDR3 DNA reads TGTGCCAGCAGCTTAGTACTCGGGACAGGGTACAATGAGCAGTTCTTC. The V and J genes are TRBV7-9 and TRBJ2-1; 9 bases align to TRBD1. Germline CDR1 SEHNR, CDR2 FQNEAQ (reference sequence). After removal of 1 base from V and 4 bases from J, the junction contained 5 bases not matched to a gene. The CDR3 runs to 16 residues.

V and J are TRBV19 and TRBJ1-5, with D maybe TRBD1 (5 bases). The CDR3 runs to 17 residues. The germline V and J ends were trimmed by 6 bases and 0 bases, with 18 bases remaining between them. Germline V CDR1 and CDR2: LNHDA, SQIVND (reference sequence). The CDR3 region has the DNA TGTGCCAGTAGAAAGAAGCCCCAGGGCCTTAGCAATCAGCCCCAGCATTTT. It codes for CASRKKPQGLSNQPQHF.

This clonotype has just a few counts. The genes are TRBV7-2 and TRBJ1-3; D perhaps matches TRBD1 (6 bases). This CDR3 contains 15 residues. Germline CDR1 SGHTA, CDR2 FQGNSA. V gave up 6 bases and J gave up 2 bases, with 14 bases separating them. The chain's CDR3 is CASSQLAGAGNTIYF. The CDR3 region has the DNA TGTGCCAGCAGTCAATTGGCAGGGGCTGGAAACACCATATATTTT.

This clonotype was seen repeatedly, ten times or more. The chain links TRBV5-1 to TRBJ2-7, with D perhaps TRBD1 or TRBD2 (6 bases each). This CDR3 has 13 amino acids. Germline V gene data show CDR1 as SGHRS and CDR2 as YFSETQ. V was pared by 6 bases and J by 0 bases, with 10 bases between. CDR3 sequence (DNA): TGCGCCAGCAATGGGGGGCCCTCCTACGAGCAGTACTTC. It encodes CASNGGPSYEQYF.